This is a list of T cell receptor beta chains from one sample in a study of OX40 agonist ivuxolimab in advanced cancers. Libraries were prepared by immunoSEQ multiplex PCR; TCRdb keeps only in-frame clonotypes and omits some of them. The data hold 90,000 to 120,000 clones, with approximately 90% observed a single time. The material sequenced was CD4+ or CD8+ T cells sorted from blood, taken in a trial of the OX40 agonist ivuxolimab. These receptors originate from an adult with an advanced solid tumor such as melanoma, head and neck, liver or kidney cancer. Each CDR3 is given with its conserved first and last residue. D genes are given only for firm matches. The size field is filled for only some rows; it gives once, few, many or a size class.

DNA | CDR3 | size | V | D | J
TGTGCCATCAGGGCCGGGACAGGGGCCACAGCCCGATCTAACGCGAACACCGGGGAGCTGTTTTTT | CAIRAGTGATARSNANTGELFF | . | TRBV10-3 | TRBD1 | TRBJ2-2
TGTGCCACCCCCCCACAGGGCCTTTCAACTAATGAAAAACTGTTTTTT | CATPPQGLSTNEKLFF | . | TRBV7-9 | . | TRBJ1-4
TGTGCCAGCAGCCAAGAGGTTCCTTGGGGAAACACCATATATTTT | CASSQEVPWGNTIYF | . | TRBV14 | . | TRBJ1-3
TGTGCCACCAGCAGAGATCGACAGGAAGGCGAAAAACTGTTTTTT | CATSRDRQEGEKLFF | . | TRBV15 | . | TRBJ1-4
TGTGCCAGTAGTATATCGAGGGGTCAGACCCAGTACTTC | CASSISRGQTQYF | . | TRBV19 | . | TRBJ2-5
TGTGCCAGCAGGATAGGACAGTTCTATGGCTACACCTTC | CASRIGQFYGYTF | . | TRBV28 | . | TRBJ1-2
TGTGCCAGCAGTTCCGGGGGCAAAGATCAGCCCCAGCATTTT | CASSSGGKDQPQHF | . | TRBV28 | . | TRBJ1-5
TGTGCCAGCTCACCGGGACAGGGGAATGAAAAACTGTTTTTT | CASSPGQGNEKLFF | . | TRBV18 | TRBD1 | TRBJ1-4
TGTGCTAGTGGTCCCACCGGGTCGCCCCAGCATTTT | CASGPTGSPQHF | . | TRBV12-5 | . | TRBJ1-5
TGTGCCACCAGCACCCCCGGAGGAGATCTCGGGGAGCTGTTTTTT | CATSTPGGDLGELFF | . | TRBV15 | . | TRBJ2-2
TGTGCCAGCAGCTTATTGGGAGAGGGGGCCAACGAAAAACTGTTTTTT | CASSLLGEGANEKLFF | . | TRBV7-6 | TRBD1 | TRBJ1-4
TGTGCCAGCAGAGACCACGGGACAGGGACCTACGAGCAGTACTTC | CASRDHGTGTYEQYF | . | TRBV6-1 | TRBD1 | TRBJ2-7
TGTGCCAGCAGCTCGGGGGACAGGGTGTACTCTGGGGCCAACGTCCTGACTTTC | CASSSGDRVYSGANVLTF | . | TRBV7-6 | TRBD1 | TRBJ2-6
TGTGCCAGCAGTTTAAGTGCTGTTCAAGAGACCCAGTACTTC | CASSLSAVQETQYF | . | TRBV28 | . | TRBJ2-5
TGTGCCAGCTCAACTTCTAGCGGGGGGCGCTACGAGCAGTACTTC | CASSTSSGGRYEQYF | . | TRBV18 | TRBD2 | TRBJ2-7
TGTGCCGCGGCTAGCTTGTCCTACGAGCAGTACTTC | CAAASLSYEQYF | . | TRBV6-6 | . | TRBJ2-7
TGTGCCAGCAGCTTAATGCCCCCTTTAACCTACAATGAGCAGTTCTTC | CASSLMPPLTYNEQFF | . | TRBV7-6 | . | TRBJ2-1
TGCGCCAGCAGCCGAGGGGTACGCACTGAAGCTTTCTTT | CASSRGVRTEAFF | . | TRBV4-3 | . | TRBJ1-1
TGTGCCATCAGTGGAGACTCGCACAAAAACATTCAGTACTTC | CAISGDSHKNIQYF | . | TRBV10-3 | . | TRBJ2-4
TGTGCCAGTAGACGGACAGGGGCCTATGGCTACACCTTC | CASRRTGAYGYTF | . | TRBV19 | TRBD1 | TRBJ1-2
TGTGCCAGCAGCCAAGACAGGCTCTCCTACAATGAGCAGTTCTTC | CASSQDRLSYNEQFF | . | TRBV14 | . | TRBJ2-1
TGTGCCAGCAGTCCAAGCCTTGGACTGCCTAGGTCAGATACGCAGTATTTT | CASSPSLGLPRSDTQYF | . | TRBV28 | . | TRBJ2-3
TGTGCCAGTAGTATGACAAGGGCTCGGATTAATCAGCCCCAGCATTTT | CASSMTRARINQPQHF | few | TRBV19 | . | TRBJ1-5
TGTGCCACCAGCAGGGAGAGCGGGCTGAGCGGAGCTTTCTTT | CATSRESGLSGAFF | . | TRBV15 | . | TRBJ1-1
TGTGCCAGCAGCTTTGGACTAGCGGGAGTCAATGAGCAGTTCTTC | CASSFGLAGVNEQFF | . | TRBV5-4 | TRBD2 | TRBJ2-1
TGTGCCAGCTCACCACCATCGACAGCCGGAAACACCATATATTTT | CASSPPSTAGNTIYF | . | TRBV18 | . | TRBJ1-3
TGTGCCAGCAGGGGACTAGCGGGAAACAATGAGCAGTTCTTC | CASRGLAGNNEQFF | . | TRBV25-1 | TRBD2 | TRBJ2-1
TGTGCCAGCAGTGAATATGGGGGGTCGACAGATACGCAGTATTTT | CASSEYGGSTDTQYF | once | TRBV25-1 | . | TRBJ2-3
TGTGCCAGCAGCACCGGGACCGCGGCTTTCTTT | CASSTGTAAFF | . | TRBV7-9 | . | TRBJ1-1
TGTGCCAGCTCATCCGGACAGGGGCTCACTGAAGCTTTCTTT | CASSSGQGLTEAFF | . | TRBV18 | TRBD1 | TRBJ1-1
TGTGCCAGTAGTATACGGAGCGGGAGTTTTTTCTACGAGCAGTACTTC | CASSIRSGSFFYEQYF | once | TRBV19 | TRBD2 | TRBJ2-7
TGCAGCGTCCAACGAACTTCCGGGACTACAACCTACGAGCAGTACTTC | CSVQRTSGTTTYEQYF | once | TRBV29-1 | TRBD2 | TRBJ2-7
TGTGCCAGCAGTAATCTCGACGAGCAGTACTTC | CASSNLDEQYF | . | TRBV6-5 | . | TRBJ2-7
TGTGCCAGCAGGACAGAGTACGAGCAGTACTTC | CASRTEYEQYF | few | TRBV28 | . | TRBJ2-7
TGTGCCAGCAGCCCCCTCCCGACCCGCGAGCAGTTCTTC | CASSPLPTREQFF | . | TRBV5-6 | . | TRBJ2-1
TGTGCCAGCAGCTTAGGGGGCCTAGGGGATGAGCAGTTCTTC | CASSLGGLGDEQFF | . | TRBV7-9 | . | TRBJ2-1
TGCGCCAGCAGCCTTGGGGACAATCAGCCCCAGCATTTT | CASSLGDNQPQHF | . | TRBV5-1 | . | TRBJ1-5
TGTGCCAGTAGTATTCAAGGGGGTGATACCGGGGAGCTGTTTTTT | CASSIQGGDTGELFF | . | TRBV19 | . | TRBJ2-2
TGTGCCAGCAGGAAGGATGGACCTGACAAGCCCCAGCATTTT | CASRKDGPDKPQHF | . | TRBV6-1 | . | TRBJ1-5
TGTGCCAGCAGGGCCGGGACAGGCTATGGCTACACCTTC | CASRAGTGYGYTF | . | TRBV6-1 | TRBD1 | TRBJ1-2
TGTGCCAGCAGCTTCGCAGATACGCAGTATTTT | CASSFADTQYF | . | TRBV5-4 | . | TRBJ2-3
TGTGCCAGCTCACCACAAGAGAGCGCCTCCTACGAGCAGTACTTC | CASSPQESASYEQYF | . | TRBV18 | . | TRBJ2-7
TGTGCCAGCAGCCTACAGCTTGGCGACTATGGCTACACCTTC | CASSLQLGDYGYTF | . | TRBV6-5 | . | TRBJ1-2
TGTGCCAGCAGCGTAGTAGGAGGGGGCCCAGGGGCCGCTAACTATGGCTACACCTTC | CASSVVGGGPGAANYGYTF | . | TRBV9 | TRBD1 | TRBJ1-2
TGCGCCAGCAGCTTACAGGGGGAACACTACGAGCAGTACTTC | CASSLQGEHYEQYF | . | TRBV5-1 | TRBD1 | TRBJ2-7
TGTGCCAGCAGCCCGGACGGATACTATGGCTACACCTTC | CASSPDGYYGYTF | . | TRBV11-2 | . | TRBJ1-2
TGTGCCAGCAGTGAAGGCGGGAGGGGACACGAGCAGTACTTC | CASSEGGRGHEQYF | . | TRBV6-1 | TRBD2 | TRBJ2-7
TGCGCCAGCAGTCCGTGGACTAGCGGGAGATGCGAGCAGTACTTC | CASSPWTSGRCEQYF | . | TRBV23-1 | TRBD2 | TRBJ2-7
TGTGCCAGCACCCGGACTGCTAATCAGCCCCAGCATTTT | CASTRTANQPQHF | . | TRBV28 | . | TRBJ1-5